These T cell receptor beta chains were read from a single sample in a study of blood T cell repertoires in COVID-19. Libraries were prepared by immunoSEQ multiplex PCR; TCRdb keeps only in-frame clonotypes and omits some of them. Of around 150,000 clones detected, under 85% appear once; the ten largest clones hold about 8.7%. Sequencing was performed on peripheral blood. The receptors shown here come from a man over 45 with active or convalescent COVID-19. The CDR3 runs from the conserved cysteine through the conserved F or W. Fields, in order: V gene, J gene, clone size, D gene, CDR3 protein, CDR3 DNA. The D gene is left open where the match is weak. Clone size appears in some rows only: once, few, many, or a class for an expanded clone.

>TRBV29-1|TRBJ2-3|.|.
CSVVPRLNSADTQYF
TGCAGCGTTGTTCCGCGCCTCAATTCTGCAGATACGCAGTATTTT
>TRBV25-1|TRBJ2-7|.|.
CASSELAGYEQYF
TGTGCCAGCAGTGAATTGGCGGGGTACGAGCAGTACTTC
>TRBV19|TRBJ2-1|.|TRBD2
CASHPGLADNEQFF
TGTGCCAGCCATCCGGGACTAGCGGACAATGAGCAGTTCTTC
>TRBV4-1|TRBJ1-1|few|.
CASSQAFGGAAPVAFF
TGCGCCAGCAGCCAAGCCTTTGGGGGGGCAGCCCCAGTGGCTTTCTTT
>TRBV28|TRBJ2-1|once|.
CASSLGLDNEQFF
TGTGCCAGCAGTTTAGGCCTCGACAATGAGCAGTTCTTC
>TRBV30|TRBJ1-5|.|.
CAWSVQGNQPQHF
TGTGCCTGGAGTGTACAGGGTAATCAGCCCCAGCATTTT
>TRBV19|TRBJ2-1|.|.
CASRSRTESSYNEQFF
TGTGCCAGTAGATCCAGGACTGAAAGCTCCTACAATGAGCAGTTCTTC
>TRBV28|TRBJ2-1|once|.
CASSPVADSYNEQFF
TGTGCCAGCAGCCCCGTGGCTGACTCCTACAATGAGCAGTTCTTC
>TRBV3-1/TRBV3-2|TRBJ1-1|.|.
CASSFSVNTEAFF
TGTGCCAGCAGCTTCAGTGTGAACACTGAAGCTTTCTTT
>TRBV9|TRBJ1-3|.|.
CASSVGAIANTIYF
TGTGCCAGCAGCGTAGGAGCAATAGCAAACACCATATATTTT
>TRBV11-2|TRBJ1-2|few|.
CASSLGPTGWDGYTF
TGTGCCAGCAGCTTAGGGCCAACAGGGTGGGACGGCTACACCTTC
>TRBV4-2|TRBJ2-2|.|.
CASSQETGRTGELFF
TGTGCCAGCAGCCAAGAGACAGGGAGGACCGGGGAGCTGTTTTTT
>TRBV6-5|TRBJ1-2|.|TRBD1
CATRGTGDYGYTF
TGTGCCACCAGAGGGACAGGGGACTATGGCTACACCTTC
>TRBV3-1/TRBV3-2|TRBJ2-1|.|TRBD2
CASSQVTSVYNEQFF
TGTGCCAGCAGCCAAGTAACTAGCGTCTACAATGAGCAGTTCTTC
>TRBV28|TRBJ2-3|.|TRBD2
CASSSTSGFSTDTQYF
TGTGCCAGCAGTTCGACTAGCGGGTTTAGCACAGATACGCAGTATTTT
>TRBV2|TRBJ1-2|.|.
CASRGPGYTF
TGTGCCAGCAGGGGGCCTGGCTACACCTTC
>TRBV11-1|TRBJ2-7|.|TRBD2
CASSLSGSGSGEQYF
TGTGCCAGCAGCCTTAGCGGGAGTGGCTCGGGGGAGCAGTACTTC
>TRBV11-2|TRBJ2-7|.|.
CASSLAGSAYEQYF
TGTGCCAGCAGCTTAGCAGGCAGTGCCTACGAGCAGTACTTC
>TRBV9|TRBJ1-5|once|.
CASSGTREGQPQHF
TGTGCCAGCAGCGGGACTCGGGAGGGTCAGCCCCAGCATTTT
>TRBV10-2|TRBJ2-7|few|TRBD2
CASSHGLEAYEQYF
TGCGCCAGCAGCCATGGACTAGAGGCCTACGAGCAGTACTTC
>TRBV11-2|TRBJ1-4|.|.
CASSSFGRAEKLFF
TGTGCCAGCAGCTCATTTGGGCGCGCTGAAAAACTGTTTTTT
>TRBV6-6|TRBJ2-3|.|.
CASSADFTDTQYF
TGTGCCAGCAGCGCGGACTTCACAGATACGCAGTATTTT
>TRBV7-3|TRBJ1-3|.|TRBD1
CASSLVGQGSGNTIYF
TGTGCCAGCAGCTTAGTAGGACAGGGTTCTGGAAACACCATATATTTT
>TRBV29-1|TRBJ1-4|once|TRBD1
CSVGQGLSNEKLFF
TGCAGCGTTGGACAGGGGCTCAGTAATGAAAAACTGTTTTTT
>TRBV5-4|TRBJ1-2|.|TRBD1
CASSSTPTGNYGYTF
TGTGCCAGCAGCTCAACCCCGACAGGGAACTATGGCTACACCTTC
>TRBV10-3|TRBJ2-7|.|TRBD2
CAISQPGTSGKFYEQYF
TGTGCCATCAGTCAGCCCGGGACTAGCGGGAAATTCTACGAGCAGTACTTC
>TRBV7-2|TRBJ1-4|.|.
CASSFFAYGEKLFF
TGTGCCAGCAGCTTCTTTGCGTACGGTGAAAAACTGTTTTTT
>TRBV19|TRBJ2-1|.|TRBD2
CASRLGGSSYNEQFF
TGTGCCAGTAGGCTGGGCGGGAGCTCCTACAATGAGCAGTTCTTC
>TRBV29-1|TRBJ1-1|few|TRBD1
CSVINRDRGTEAFF
TGCAGCGTTATTAACCGGGACAGGGGCACTGAAGCTTTCTTT
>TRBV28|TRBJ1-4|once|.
CASSSPGVREKLFF
TGTGCCAGCAGTTCACCGGGGGTTCGTGAAAAACTGTTTTTT
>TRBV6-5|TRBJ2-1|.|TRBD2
CASSYSLAGPWDEQFF
TGTGCCAGCAGTTACTCCCTAGCGGGACCGTGGGATGAGCAGTTCTTC
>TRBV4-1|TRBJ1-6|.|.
CASSQGLGLYNSPLHF
TGCGCCAGCAGCCAAGGACTAGGACTTTATAATTCACCCCTCCACTTT
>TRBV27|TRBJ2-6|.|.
CASSLGSGGANVLTF
TGTGCCAGCAGTTTAGGGTCGGGAGGGGCCAACGTCCTGACTTTC
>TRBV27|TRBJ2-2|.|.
CASRDKGLFTGELFF
TGTGCCAGCAGGGACAAGGGACTCTTCACCGGGGAGCTGTTTTTT
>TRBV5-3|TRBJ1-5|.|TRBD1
CARSGVVRGQDQPQHF
TGTGCCAGAAGCGGGGTGGTCAGGGGGCAAGATCAGCCCCAGCATTTT
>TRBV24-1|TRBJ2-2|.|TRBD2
CATSDPSREGGGELFF
TGTGCCACCAGTGATCCTTCACGGGAGGGCGGCGGGGAGCTGTTTTTT
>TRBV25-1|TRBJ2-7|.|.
CASSAAGLQGEQYF
TGTGCCAGCAGTGCGGCAGGTCTACAGGGCGAGCAGTACTTC
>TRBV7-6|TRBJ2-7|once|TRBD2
CASSFSSGPSYEQYF
TGTGCCAGCAGCTTTTCTAGCGGGCCCTCCTACGAGCAGTACTTC
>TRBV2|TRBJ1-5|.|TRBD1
CASSEETGGGQPQHF
TGTGCCAGCAGTGAAGAAACAGGGGGTGGTCAGCCCCAGCATTTT
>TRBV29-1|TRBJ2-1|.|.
CSVDPRKRPLGEQFF
TGCAGCGTTGACCCGCGAAAGCGGCCCCTAGGTGAGCAGTTCTTC
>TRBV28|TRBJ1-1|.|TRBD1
CASSYLLQGATEAFF
TGTGCCAGCAGTTACCTCCTACAGGGGGCTACTGAAGCTTTCTTT
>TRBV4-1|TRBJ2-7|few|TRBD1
CASSPGQNDEQYF
TGCGCCAGCAGCCCGGGACAGAATGACGAGCAGTACTTC
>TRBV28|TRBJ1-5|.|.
CASSFFDSHQPQHF
TGTGCCAGCAGTTTTTTCGACAGTCATCAGCCCCAGCATTTT
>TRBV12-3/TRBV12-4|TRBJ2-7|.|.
CASRQDYYYEQYF
TGTGCCAGCAGGCAGGACTATTACTACGAGCAGTACTTC
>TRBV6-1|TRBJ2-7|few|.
CASSEAGSSYEQYF
TGTGCCAGCAGTGAGGCGGGGAGCTCCTACGAGCAGTACTTC
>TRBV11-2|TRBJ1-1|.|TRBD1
CASSLSGGRDTEAFF
TGTGCCAGCAGCTTGTCAGGGGGCAGGGACACTGAAGCTTTCTTT